Listed below are T cell receptor beta chains from one sample, sequenced in a study of blood T cell repertoires in COVID-19. Data came from immunoSEQ multiplex PCR; TCRdb stores just in-frame clones and leaves some out. The sample lists a few hundred thousand clones; 83% were seen once. What was sequenced was peripheral blood. All receptors come from a man aged 60 to 69 who had recovered from COVID-19. The CDR3 runs from the conserved cysteine through the conserved F or W. A D gene is named only where the DNA matches it firmly. Where a row states a size, it is once, few, many or the class of an expanded clone; other rows omit it.

size,V,J,D,DNA,CDR3
.,TRBV9,TRBJ2-1,.,TGTGCCAGCGGGGGCCAGGAGCAGTTCTTC,CASGGQEQFF
.,TRBV7-2,TRBJ2-1,TRBD2,TGTGCCAGCAGCTTAGGGGGACTAGCGGCTTACAATGAGCAGTTCTTC,CASSLGGLAAYNEQFF
few,TRBV30,TRBJ2-3,.,TGTGCCTGGAGTGCACTAGCTACGCGGACAGATACGCAGTATTTT,CAWSALATRTDTQYF
.,TRBV9,TRBJ1-4,.,TGTGCCAGCAGCGTAGCTTCGGGTTACGATGAAAAACTGTTTTTT,CASSVASGYDEKLFF
.,TRBV2,TRBJ2-7,TRBD1,TGTGCCAGCATCGTGGACAGGGGATCCTACGAGCAGTACTTC,CASIVDRGSYEQYF
few,TRBV5-1,TRBJ2-7,.,TGCGCCAGCAGCTTGTTTCTGGGAGCGGTAGCAGAAACAAACTACGAGCAGTACTTC,CASSLFLGAVAETNYEQYF
.,TRBV3-1/TRBV3-2,TRBJ2-2,.,TGTGCCAGCAGCCAAAGATCTCTATCCGGGGAGCTGTTTTTT,CASSQRSLSGELFF
.,TRBV5-1,TRBJ2-5,.,TGCGCCAGCAGCTCCGGACACAACCAAGAGACCCAGTACTTC,CASSSGHNQETQYF
few,TRBV6-5,TRBJ1-1,.,TGTGCCAGCAAACGAGGGAATATGAACACTGAAGCTTTCTTT,CASKRGNMNTEAFF
.,TRBV7-9,TRBJ1-4,TRBD1,TGTGCCAGCAGCTCAGGGACAGGCCTCAATGAAAAACTGTTTTTT,CASSSGTGLNEKLFF
.,TRBV5-4,TRBJ2-1,TRBD1,TGTGCCAGCAGCTTTGGGAGACAGGGTTCCTACAATGAGCAGTTCTTC,CASSFGRQGSYNEQFF
.,TRBV12-3/TRBV12-4,TRBJ2-7,TRBD2,TGTGCCAGCAGTAAGCGGGACTACGAGCAGTACTTC,CASSKRDYEQYF
.,TRBV5-1,TRBJ2-2,TRBD1,TGCGCCAGCAGCTTGACAGGGGAGAACACCGGGGAGCTGTTTTTT,CASSLTGENTGELFF
.,TRBV6-6,TRBJ2-1,.,TGTGCCAGCAGTCTAAACAGGCCCCCTACCAATGAGCAGTTCTTC,CASSLNRPPTNEQFF
.,TRBV6-1,TRBJ1-2,.,TGTGCCAGCAGTGAAGCGTCTCGGGGGACCTATGGCTACACCTTC,CASSEASRGTYGYTF
.,TRBV19,TRBJ1-5,.,TGTGCCAGTAGTATACAGGGGTCAAGCAATCAGCCCCAGCATTTT,CASSIQGSSNQPQHF
.,TRBV7-8,TRBJ2-5,.,TGTGCCAGCAGCCCGCAATCGGGGGGCATTCACGGGACCCAGTACTTC,CASSPQSGGIHGTQYF
.,TRBV5-1,TRBJ1-3,TRBD1,TGCGCCAGCAGAGCCGGGACAGGGAAAGGAAACACCATATATTTT,CASRAGTGKGNTIYF
once,TRBV3-1/TRBV3-2,TRBJ2-1,.,TGTGCCAGCAGCCAAGTCCCAGGTTTGGCAGGGGTCAATGAGCAGTTCTTC,CASSQVPGLAGVNEQFF
.,TRBV10-3,TRBJ2-3,.,TGTGCCATCAGTGAGTCGGGTAGCGGTACTACAGATACGCAGTATTTT,CAISESGSGTTDTQYF
once,TRBV5-5,TRBJ1-2,.,TGTGCCAGCAGCTTGCGGGACACAAAAGGGGCTAACTATGGCTACACCTTC,CASSLRDTKGANYGYTF
.,TRBV6-1,TRBJ2-7,TRBD2,TGTGCCAGCAGTGAAGCTCGGACTAGCGGGATTATATCCTACGAGCAGTACTTC,CASSEARTSGIISYEQYF
once,TRBV18,TRBJ1-2,.,TGTGCCAGCTCCCCCAAGGGGGGGTCTGGCTACACCTTC,CASSPKGGSGYTF
.,TRBV7-2,TRBJ1-2,TRBD1,TGTGCCAGCAGCTTAGTTCGCAGGGGGCGGGATGGCTACACCTTC,CASSLVRRGRDGYTF
.,TRBV20-1,TRBJ2-7,TRBD2,TGCAGTGCTAGTCTAGCGGGATCCTACGAGCAGTACTTC,CSASLAGSYEQYF
.,TRBV10-1,TRBJ1-5,.,TGCGCCAGCAGTGAGTCTGGAGATCAGCCCCAGCATTTT,CASSESGDQPQHF
.,TRBV4-2,TRBJ2-1,.,TGTGCCAGCAGCCAAGATCGGCGGGCCAGCTCCTACAATGAGCAGTTCTTC,CASSQDRRASSYNEQFF
.,TRBV5-1,TRBJ2-3,TRBD2,TGCGCCAGCAGCTTGGTGTCGGGGGGGTACACAGATACGCAGTATTTT,CASSLVSGGYTDTQYF
.,TRBV5-1,TRBJ2-7,.,TGCGCCAGCAGCTTGGGGTGGGGGGTTAACGAGCAGTACTTC,CASSLGWGVNEQYF
.,TRBV6-1,TRBJ2-3,TRBD2,TGTGCCAGCAGTGATGTGGTAGCGGGAGAAATTGATACGCAGTATTTT,CASSDVVAGEIDTQYF
few,TRBV7-2,TRBJ2-7,TRBD1,TGTGCCAGCAGCTTCACGACCGGGACAGCTTACTCCTACGAGCAGTACTTC,CASSFTTGTAYSYEQYF
.,TRBV29-1,TRBJ1-5,TRBD1,TGCAGCGTTGGACAGGGAAATAGCAATCAGCCCCAGCATTTT,CSVGQGNSNQPQHF
.,TRBV28,TRBJ2-1,.,TGTGCCAGCAGCCAACAGGTGTCCTACAATGAGCAGTTCTTC,CASSQQVSYNEQFF
few,TRBV5-6,TRBJ2-7,.,TGTGCCAGCAGCTCGGACAACTACGAGCAGTACTTC,CASSSDNYEQYF
.,TRBV16,TRBJ1-5,.,TGTGCCAGCAGCCAATCGGTCTTGCGTCAGCCCCAGCATTTT,CASSQSVLRQPQHF
.,TRBV11-2,TRBJ2-1,TRBD2,TGTGCCAGCAGCTCGGGACTAGCGGGGGGGACTGAGCAGTTCTTC,CASSSGLAGGTEQFF
.,TRBV9,TRBJ2-1,TRBD2,TGTGCCAGCAGCGTAGGTGGACTAGCGGGTAATGAGCAGTTCTTC,CASSVGGLAGNEQFF
.,TRBV19,TRBJ1-1,TRBD1,TGTGCCAGTAGGACAGGGGCGAACACTGAAGCTTTCTTT,CASRTGANTEAFF
.,TRBV19,TRBJ2-3,.,TGTGCCAGTAGTGTTCGCGGCATGTCGTTGGATACGCAGTATTTT,CASSVRGMSLDTQYF
.,TRBV29-1,TRBJ2-7,TRBD1,TGCAGCGGGGGGACAGGGACAGGGTACGAGCAGTACTTC,CSGGTGTGYEQYF
.,TRBV5-4,TRBJ2-2,.,TGTGCCAGCAGCTTGGCCTACACCGGGGAGCTGTTTTTT,CASSLAYTGELFF
.,TRBV7-9,TRBJ2-7,TRBD2,TGTGCCAGCAGCCCCGGGGGAGGGAAGCCCTACGAGCAGTACTTC,CASSPGGGKPYEQYF
.,TRBV30,TRBJ2-3,TRBD2,TGTGCCTGGAGATCCCTAGCGGGGGGGAGAGATACGCAGTATTTT,CAWRSLAGGRDTQYF
.,TRBV19,TRBJ1-5,TRBD1,TGTGCCAGTAGACAGGGGGCCGGCAATCAGCCCCAGCATTTT,CASRQGAGNQPQHF
few,TRBV6-5,TRBJ2-7,TRBD1,TGTGCCAGCAGCCGGGACAGGGGCTACGAGCAGTACTTC,CASSRDRGYEQYF
.,TRBV18,TRBJ2-5,TRBD1,TGTGCCAGCTCACCTGGACAGGGTTTGCAGACCCAGTACTTC,CASSPGQGLQTQYF
.,TRBV9,TRBJ1-4,.,TGTGCCAGCAGGCGGCGGGGACTGTTTTTT,CASRRRGLFF
.,TRBV2,TRBJ2-7,.,TGTGCCAGCAGTGTCCAGTACGAGCAGTACTTC,CASSVQYEQYF
once,TRBV2,TRBJ1-2,TRBD1,TGTGCCAGCAGGCTCGACAGGGGGAAGATTCGTGGCTACACCTTC,CASRLDRGKIRGYTF